One sample yielded the 13 T cell receptor beta chains listed below, sequenced in a study of blood T cell repertoires in COVID-19. Sequencing used immunoSEQ multiplex PCR; TCRdb keeps in-frame clones, though not all of them. Of 250,000 to 300,000 clones listed, 80% to 90% are singletons. The material sequenced was peripheral blood. The origin of the receptors is a woman aged 25-40 years with active or convalescent COVID-19.

The chain links TRBV5-1 to TRBJ2-3; 7 nucleotides align to TRBD1. This CDR3 is built from 14 residues. Germline-derived CDR1 and CDR2 are SGHRS and YFSETQ. The V gene end was trimmed by 0 bases and the J gene end by 4 bases; junction bases not matched to a gene: 2. In DNA form, the CDR3 reads TGCGCCAGCAGCTTGGTAGACAGGGCAGATACGCAGTATTTT. This codes for CASSLVDRADTQYF.

The gene calls are TRBV5-1 and TRBJ1-1; D gene uncertain. The CDR3 runs to 16 residues. The germline gives CDR1 SGHRS, CDR2 YFSETQ. V lost 0 bases, J lost 2 bases, and 14 bases lay in between. The CDR3 DNA follows: TGCGCCAGCAGCTTGGGATCTCGCGGTTTAAACACTGAAGCTTTCTTT. Translated: CASSLGSRGLNTEAFF.

This chain joins TRBV19 and TRBJ1-1; D possibly corresponds to TRBD1 (5 bases). Trimming took 7 bases from V and 4 from J, leaving 16 bases between them. This CDR3 is 14 amino acids long. In germline, CDR1 is LNHDA, CDR2 SQIVND (reference sequence). CDR3 sequence: CASTHDSWGTEAFF. The CDR3 nucleotides read TGTGCCAGTACCCACGACAGCTGGGGCACTGAAGCTTTCTTT.

This CDR3 is CASSIVRGRDHTGELFF. The CDR3 nucleotides read TGTGCCAGTAGTATAGTTCGGGGGAGGGATCACACCGGGGAGCTGTTTTTT. The chain uses TRBV19 and TRBJ2-2, with TRBD2 matching over 7 bases. The V and J ends lost 1 base and 3 bases, in that order; junction bases with no gene match: 8. This CDR3 spans 17 amino acids. Per germline, CDR1 LNHDA and CDR2 SQIVND (reference sequence).

V usage is TRBV7-2 and J usage is TRBJ2-5; D is unresolved. V was cut by 4 bases and J by 5 bases, with 8 bases left in between. CDR3 length: 12 amino acids. CDR1 is SGHTA and CDR2 is FQGNSA in the germline V gene. The CDR3 nucleotides read TGTGCCAGCAGCTCAAGCGTGGAGACCCAGTACTTC. Amino acid sequence: CASSSSVETQYF.

The chain recombines TRBV4-1 with TRBJ1-1, with a possible D match to TRBD1 (5 bases). The CDR3 runs to 14 residues. From germline, CDR1 is MGHRA and CDR2 YSYEKL. V shed 0 bases and J shed 7 bases, with 12 bases lying between them. CDR3 loop: CASSQERRGSEAFF. The CDR3 DNA reads as TGCGCCAGCAGCCAAGAACGCCGGGGGAGTGAAGCTTTCTTT.

The genes are TRBV6-1 and TRBJ2-7, with TRBD1 as a possible D gene (5 bases). The CDR3 totals 15 residues. V was clipped by 0 bases and J by 6 bases, with 15 bases between them. CDR1 is MNHNS and CDR2 is SASEGT in the germline V gene. The CDR3 DNA sequence: TGTGCCAGCAGTGAAGCTAGAGACAGAGCCGGCGAGCAGTACTTC. This encodes CASSEARDRAGEQYF.

The chain employs TRBV9 and TRBJ1-3; unclear D gene. The germline V gene has CDR1 SGDLS and CDR2 YYNGEE. The CDR3 totals 14 residues. Trimming took off 4 bases at V and 1 base at J, with 9 bases between the two ends. The CDR3 DNA sequence: TGTGCCAGCAGCACTCAAGAGTCTGGAAACACCATATATTTT. Its protein product is CASSTQESGNTIYF.

The V and J genes are TRBV7-9 and TRBJ1-4, with 7 positions matching TRBD1. The CDR3 has 14 residues. From germline, CDR1 is SEHNR and CDR2 FQNEAQ (reference sequence). V shed 3 bases, J shed 8 bases, and the junction held 6 bases outside the gene matches. The CDR3 loop reads CASSLWDRPEKLFF. The CDR3 bases are TGTGCCAGCAGCTTGTGGGACAGACCCGAAAAACTGTTTTTT.

The count of this clone is one. The V gene is TRBV6-2 or TRBV6-3, the J gene TRBJ2-7; 10 bases align to TRBD2. There are 15 residues in the CDR3. CDR1 is MNHEY, CDR2 SVGEGT, per germline. V lost 2 bases and J lost 2; bases outside the gene matches: 3. The CDR3 bases are TGTGCCAGCAGTTACGTACTAGCGGGGACCTACGAGCAGTACTTC. It codes for CASSYVLAGTYEQYF.

This chain uses TRBV5-6 with TRBJ1-2, with TRBD1 as a possible D gene (5 bases). Trimming took 4 bases from V and 1 from J, leaving 17 bases between them. CDR1 and CDR2 (germline): SGHDT, YYEEEE. This CDR3 contains 16 residues. CDR3 nucleotides: TGTGCCAGCAGCCCCTATGACAGTTACCTTAACTATGGCTACACCTTC. It is translated as CASSPYDSYLNYGYTF.

CDR3: CAISESNRGNYGYTF. The CDR3 DNA reads TGTGCCATCAGTGAGTCGAACCGGGGAAACTATGGCTACACCTTC. This chain uses TRBV10-3 with TRBJ1-2; D not certain. The germline V and J ends were trimmed by 0 bases and 2 bases, with 10 bases remaining between them. Germline V CDR1 and CDR2: ENHRY, SYGVKD. This CDR3 contains 15 residues.

This clone was found once. The chain joins TRBV29-1 to TRBJ1-1, with TRBD1 identical over 7 bases. Germline CDR1 and CDR2: SQVTM and ANQGSEA. V gave up 3 bases and J gave up 1 base; unmatched junction bases: 5. The CDR3 is 14 residues long. The CDR3 loop reads CSVERQGQNTEAFF. CDR3 coding DNA: TGCAGCGTTGAGCGACAGGGCCAGAACACTGAAGCTTTCTTT.